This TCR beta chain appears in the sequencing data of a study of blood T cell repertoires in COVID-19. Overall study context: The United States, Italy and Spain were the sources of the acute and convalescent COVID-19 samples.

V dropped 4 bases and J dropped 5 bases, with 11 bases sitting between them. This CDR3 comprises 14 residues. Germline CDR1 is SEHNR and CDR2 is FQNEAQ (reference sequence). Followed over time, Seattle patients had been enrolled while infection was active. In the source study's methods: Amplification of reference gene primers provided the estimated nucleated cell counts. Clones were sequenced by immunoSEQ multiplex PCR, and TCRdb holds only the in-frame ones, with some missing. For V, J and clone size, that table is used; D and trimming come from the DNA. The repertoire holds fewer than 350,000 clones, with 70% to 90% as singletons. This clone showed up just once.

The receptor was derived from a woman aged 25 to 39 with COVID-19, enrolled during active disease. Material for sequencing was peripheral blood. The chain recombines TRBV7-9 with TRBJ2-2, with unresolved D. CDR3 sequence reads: CASSYHLTTGELFF. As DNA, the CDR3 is TGTGCCAGCAGCTACCACTTAACGACCGGGGAGCTGTTTTTT.